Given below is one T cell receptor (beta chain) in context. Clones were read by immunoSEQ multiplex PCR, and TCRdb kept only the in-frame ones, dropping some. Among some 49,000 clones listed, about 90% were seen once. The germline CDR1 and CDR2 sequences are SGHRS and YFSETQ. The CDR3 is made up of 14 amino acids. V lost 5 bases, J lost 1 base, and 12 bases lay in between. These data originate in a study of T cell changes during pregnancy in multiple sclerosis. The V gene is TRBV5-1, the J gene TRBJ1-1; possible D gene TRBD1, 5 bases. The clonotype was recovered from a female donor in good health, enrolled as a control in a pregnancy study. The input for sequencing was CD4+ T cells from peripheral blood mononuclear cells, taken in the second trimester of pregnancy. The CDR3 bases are TGCGCCAGCAGACTTGGGGCAGGGAACACTGAAGCTTTCTTT. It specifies CASRLGAGNTEAFF.